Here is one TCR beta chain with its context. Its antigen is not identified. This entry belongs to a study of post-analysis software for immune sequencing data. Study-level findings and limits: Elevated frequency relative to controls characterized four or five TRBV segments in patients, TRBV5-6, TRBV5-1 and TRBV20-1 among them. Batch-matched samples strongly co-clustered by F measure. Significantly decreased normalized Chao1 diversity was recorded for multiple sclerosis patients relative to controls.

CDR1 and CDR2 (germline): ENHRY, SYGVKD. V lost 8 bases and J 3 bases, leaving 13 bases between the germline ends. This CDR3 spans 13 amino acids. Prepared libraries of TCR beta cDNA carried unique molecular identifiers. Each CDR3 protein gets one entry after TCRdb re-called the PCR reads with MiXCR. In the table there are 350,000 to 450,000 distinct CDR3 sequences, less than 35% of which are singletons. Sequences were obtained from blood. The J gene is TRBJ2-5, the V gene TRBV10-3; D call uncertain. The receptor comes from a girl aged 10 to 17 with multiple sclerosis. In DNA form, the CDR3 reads TGTGCCATCTCCGGTTCCCTGGAAGAGACCCAGTACTTC. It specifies CAISGSLEETQYF.